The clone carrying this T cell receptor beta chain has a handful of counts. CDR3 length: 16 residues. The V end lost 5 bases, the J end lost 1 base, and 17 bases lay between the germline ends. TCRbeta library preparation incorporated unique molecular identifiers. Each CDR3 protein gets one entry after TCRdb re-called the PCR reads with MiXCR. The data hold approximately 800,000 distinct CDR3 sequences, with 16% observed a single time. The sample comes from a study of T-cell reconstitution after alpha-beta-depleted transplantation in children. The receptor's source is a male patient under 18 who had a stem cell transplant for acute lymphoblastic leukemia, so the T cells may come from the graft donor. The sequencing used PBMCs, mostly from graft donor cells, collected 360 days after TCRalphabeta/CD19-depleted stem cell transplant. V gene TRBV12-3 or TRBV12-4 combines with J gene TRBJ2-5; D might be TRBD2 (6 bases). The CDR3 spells CASSGQGGGPQETQYF. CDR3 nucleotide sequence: TGTGCCAGCAGTGGGCAGGGAGGAGGGCCCCAAGAGACCCAGTACTTC.